These T cell receptor beta chains were read from a single sample in a study of blood T cell repertoires in COVID-19. TCRdb's copy holds only in-frame clones and misses some; the assay was immunoSEQ multiplex PCR. The sample has around 68,000 clones; roughly 92% are singletons. Material for sequencing was peripheral blood. All receptors come from a man aged 70 or older with active COVID-19. The CDR3 runs from the conserved cysteine through the conserved F or W. The order of the fields is clone size, V gene, J gene, D gene, CDR3 protein, CDR3 DNA. The D gene is left open where the match is weak. Size is omitted from some rows. Given values are once, few, many or a class for expanded clones.

>-|TRBV2|TRBJ1-5|-
CASNGAASNQPQHF
TGTGCCAGCAATGGGGCAGCGAGCAATCAGCCCCAGCATTTT
>-|TRBV29-1|TRBJ2-7|TRBD2
CSVEEAGGAYEQYF
TGCAGCGTTGAAGAAGCGGGGGGCGCCTACGAGCAGTACTTC
>few|TRBV3-1/TRBV3-2|TRBJ2-3|TRBD2
CASSHRLAGGGGTDTQYF
TGTGCCAGCAGCCATCGACTAGCGGGGGGAGGCGGCACAGATACGCAGTATTTT
>-|TRBV2|TRBJ1-5|-
CASGLDRHNQPQHF
TGTGCCAGCGGACTAGACAGGCACAATCAGCCCCAGCATTTT
>once|TRBV10-1|TRBJ1-1|TRBD1
CASSSFRDSNRAFF
TGCGCCAGCAGTTCTTTCCGGGACAGTAATCGAGCTTTCTTT
>-|TRBV5-1|TRBJ2-5|TRBD1
CASSLAKGAGETQYF
TGCGCCAGCAGCTTGGCCAAGGGGGCTGGAGAGACCCAGTACTTC
>once|TRBV19|TRBJ1-4|-
CASRRQVNEKLFF
TGTGCCAGTAGACGACAGGTTAATGAAAAACTGTTTTTT
>-|TRBV9|TRBJ2-3|-
CASSVPDRYTDTQYF
TGTGCCAGCAGCGTACCGGACAGATACACAGATACGCAGTATTTT
>-|TRBV19|TRBJ2-1|TRBD1
CASSTPGTGRNEQFF
TGTGCCAGTAGCACCCCCGGGACAGGGCGCAATGAGCAGTTCTTC
>-|TRBV5-8|TRBJ2-3|TRBD2
CASSSGEGYTDTQYF
TGTGCCAGCAGCTCCGGGGAGGGGTACACAGATACGCAGTATTTT
>-|TRBV7-3|TRBJ2-1|TRBD1
CASSTHSDRGHEQFF
TGTGCCAGCAGCACCCACTCGGACAGGGGCCATGAGCAGTTCTTC
>-|TRBV3-1/TRBV3-2|TRBJ2-2|-
CASSQASGGLRRGELFF
TGTGCCAGCAGCCAAGCCTCAGGAGGTCTCCGACGCGGGGAGCTGTTTTTT
>-|TRBV6-2/TRBV6-3|TRBJ1-1|-
CASSYFERVARTEAFF
TGTGCCAGCAGTTACTTCGAACGGGTCGCGCGCACTGAAGCTTTCTTT
>-|TRBV5-1|TRBJ2-3|TRBD2
CASSGAGGSTDTQYF
TGCGCCAGCAGCGGGGCCGGGGGGAGCACAGATACGCAGTATTTT
>-|TRBV24-1|TRBJ2-1|TRBD2
CATSDRLAGGLNEQFF
TGTGCCACCAGTGATAGACTAGCGGGGGGTCTAAATGAGCAGTTCTTC
>-|TRBV4-2|TRBJ2-3|TRBD2
CASSQTGGRSDTQYF
TGTGCCAGCAGCCAGACGGGGGGGCGGTCAGATACGCAGTATTTT
>-|TRBV2|TRBJ2-2|-
CASSGQGNTGELFF
TGTGCCAGCAGTGGGCAGGGCAACACCGGGGAGCTGTTTTTT
>-|TRBV14|TRBJ2-5|-
CASSQEAETQYF
TGTGCCAGCAGCCAAGAGGCCGAGACCCAGTACTTC
>-|TRBV5-1|TRBJ1-1|-
CASSLDGGSEAFF
TGCGCCAGCAGCTTGGATGGGGGCTCTGAAGCTTTCTTT
>-|TRBV6-5|TRBJ2-7|TRBD2
CASSYSGSGGAYEQYF
TGTGCCAGCAGTTACTCAGGTAGCGGGGGTGCCTACGAGCAGTACTTC
>-|TRBV6-5|TRBJ1-5|-
CASSRTGFNQPQHF
TGTGCCAGCAGTCGAACAGGGTTCAATCAGCCCCAGCATTTT
>-|TRBV10-1|TRBJ2-3|-
CASSESRVTDTQYF
TGCGCCAGCAGTGAGTCGAGGGTCACAGATACGCAGTATTTT
>-|TRBV21-1|TRBJ2-1|-
CASSKGASGADSYNEQFF
TGTGCCAGCAGCAAAGGCGCTAGCGGGGCGGACTCCTACAATGAGCAGTTCTTC
>-|TRBV5-1|TRBJ2-5|TRBD2
CASSLAGGREETQYF
TGCGCCAGCAGTCTAGCGGGGGGGAGAGAGGAGACCCAGTACTTC
>-|TRBV3-1/TRBV3-2|TRBJ1-6|TRBD1
CASSQDQVQGFVPLHF
TGTGCCAGCAGCCAAGATCAAGTACAGGGGTTCGTGCCCCTCCACTTT
>-|TRBV10-3|TRBJ2-1|TRBD1
CAIQAGTGVSGNEQFF
TGTGCCATCCAGGCAGGTACAGGGGTTTCCGGCAATGAGCAGTTCTTC
>-|TRBV6-4|TRBJ2-7|TRBD1
CAGRRGGTGFPHYEQYF
TGTGCCGGTCGAAGAGGCGGGACAGGGTTTCCCCACTACGAGCAGTACTTC
>-|TRBV19|TRBJ1-4|TRBD1
CASSPGQGSTNEKLFF
TGTGCCAGTAGTCCCGGACAGGGTTCAACTAATGAAAAACTGTTTTTT
>-|TRBV7-2|TRBJ1-2|TRBD1
CASSLGGQTYGYTF
TGTGCCAGCAGCTTAGGGGGACAGACCTATGGCTACACCTTC
>-|TRBV5-5|TRBJ1-1|-
CASSFSTEAFF
TGTGCCAGCAGCTTTAGCACTGAAGCTTTCTTT
>-|TRBV15|TRBJ1-2|TRBD1
CATSREGADGYTF
TGTGCCACCAGCAGGGAGGGGGCCGACGGCTACACCTTC